The rows below give T cell receptor beta chains drawn from one sample of a study of blood T cell repertoires in COVID-19. Some clones are missing from TCRdb's copy, which holds only in-frame ones; the method was immunoSEQ multiplex PCR. The sample lists 200,000 to 250,000 clones, nearly 90% occurring once. The specimen was peripheral blood. These receptors all come from a man between 18 and 35 years old with active or convalescent COVID-19. CDR3s include the opening cysteine and the closing phenylalanine or tryptophan. The D gene is left open where the match is weak. Some rows mark clone size as missing; the rest say once, few, many or name a class of expanded clone.

d_call j_call v_call clone_size cdr3_aa cdr3_nt
TRBD2 TRBJ2-3 TRBV19 . CASGLAGGPGFTDTQYF TGTGCCAGTGGGCTAGCGGGGGGGCCAGGTTTTACAGATACGCAGTATTTT
. TRBJ1-2 TRBV5-1 . CASSLGRGMDYGYTF TGCGCCAGCAGCTTGGGTCGGGGTATGGACTATGGCTACACCTTC
TRBD1 TRBJ1-6 TRBV28 . CASTFRTGHSPLHF TGTGCCAGCACCTTCCGGACAGGGCATTCACCCCTCCACTTT
TRBD2 TRBJ2-1 TRBV6-2/TRBV6-3 . CASSYRSSGTYNEQFF TGTGCCAGCAGTTATCGCTCGAGCGGGACTTACAATGAGCAGTTCTTC
. TRBJ1-4 TRBV5-1 . CASSLDHAGKLFF TGCGCCAGCAGCTTGGACCACGCGGGAAAACTGTTTTTT
TRBD1 TRBJ2-7 TRBV5-4 . CASMPQGASEQYF TGTGCCAGCATGCCACAGGGGGCTAGTGAGCAGTACTTC
. TRBJ1-6 TRBV6-5 . CASSTTAGESPLHF TGTGCCAGCAGTACCACCGCCGGGGAGTCACCCCTCCACTTT
. TRBJ2-7 TRBV21-1 few CASTSALMTGSSYEQYF TGTGCCAGCACATCAGCCCTGATGACAGGGTCTAGCTACGAGCAGTACTTC
. TRBJ1-4 TRBV7-8 . CASSLDLREKLFF TGTGCCAGCAGCTTAGACTTGAGGGAAAAACTGTTTTTT
. TRBJ2-1 TRBV16 . CASSQLSSSYNEQFF TGTGCCAGCAGCCAACTTTCTAGCTCCTACAATGAGCAGTTCTTC
. TRBJ1-1 TRBV19 . CASKSGSGWTEAFF TGTGCCAGTAAAAGTGGCTCAGGGTGGACTGAAGCTTTCTTT
. TRBJ2-3 TRBV11-3 . CASSLGRSADTQYF TGTGCCAGCAGCTTAGGCCGATCGGCAGATACGCAGTATTTT
. TRBJ2-7 TRBV5-1 . CASSSGVGSAGYEQYF TGCGCCAGCAGCTCCGGGGTTGGATCCGCCGGCTACGAGCAGTACTTC
. TRBJ1-1 TRBV7-2 few CASSLRGGPTEAFF TGTGCCAGCAGCCTGCGCGGAGGGCCCACTGAAGCTTTCTTT
. TRBJ1-2 TRBV5-4 once CASSLSYYGYTF TGTGCCAGCAGCTTGTCCTACTATGGCTACACCTTC
TRBD2 TRBJ2-5 TRBV10-1 . CASSELIRRLVAGGGFEETQYF TGCGCCAGCAGTGAGTTAATCCGCCGACTTGTAGCGGGGGGGGGATTTGAAGAGACCCAGTACTTC
. TRBJ1-3 TRBV7-2 . CASSRPGTGNTIYF TGTGCCAGCAGCCGCCCAGGGACTGGAAACACCATATATTTT
TRBD2 TRBJ2-1 TRBV6-2/TRBV6-3 once CASSYGWLAAYNEQFF TGTGCCAGCAGTTACGGGTGGCTAGCGGCCTACAATGAGCAGTTCTTC
. TRBJ2-1 TRBV3-1/TRBV3-2 . CASSRQAGAYYNEQFF TGTGCCAGCAGTCGACAAGCAGGGGCGTACTACAATGAGCAGTTCTTC
. TRBJ1-1 TRBV11-2 few CASSLGTTEAFF TGTGCCAGCAGCTTAGGTACTACTGAAGCTTTCTTT
. TRBJ1-6 TRBV19 . CASSVQLDLYGSPLHF TGTGCCAGTAGTGTCCAGCTAGACCTATACGGTTCACCCCTCCACTTT
. TRBJ1-3 TRBV6-5 . CASSYKDNSGNTIYF TGTGCCAGCAGTTACAAGGACAACTCTGGAAACACCATATATTTT
TRBD2 TRBJ2-7 TRBV4-1 . CASSQEGLAGVEGYEQYF TGCGCCAGCAGCCAAGAGGGGCTAGCGGGAGTAGAAGGCTACGAGCAGTACTTC
. TRBJ2-7 TRBV9 . CASSVGPKSHEQYF TGTGCCAGCAGCGTAGGTCCCAAATCCCACGAGCAGTACTTC
. TRBJ2-5 TRBV5-6 . CASTNLAQGTQYF TGTGCCAGCACCAATCTAGCCCAAGGGACCCAGTACTTC
. TRBJ2-7 TRBV6-5 . CASSSLRTVSYEQYF TGTGCCAGCAGTTCCCTCCGGACAGTCTCCTACGAGCAGTACTTC
. TRBJ1-1 TRBV28 . CASSLGSKGGAFF TGTGCCAGCAGTTTAGGTAGTAAAGGAGGGGCTTTCTTT
. TRBJ1-2 TRBV6-5 . CASSYRGEYGYTF TGTGCCAGCAGTTACCGGGGGGAGTATGGCTACACCTTC
. TRBJ1-1 TRBV3-1/TRBV3-2 few CASSLRGTEAFF TGTGCCAGCAGCCTTCGGGGGACTGAAGCTTTCTTT
. TRBJ1-2 TRBV4-3 . CASSPHSQGNYGYTF TGCGCCAGCAGCCCTCACAGCCAGGGGAACTATGGCTACACCTTC
TRBD1 TRBJ1-4 TRBV6-5 . CASRDDRGEKLFF TGTGCCAGCAGAGATGACAGGGGTGAAAAACTGTTTTTT
. TRBJ1-1 TRBV4-2 . CASSPMGGATNTEAFF TGTGCCAGCAGCCCCATGGGTGGGGCGACGAACACTGAAGCTTTCTTT
. TRBJ1-2 TRBV18 . CASSPTDNNYGYTF TGTGCCAGCTCACCTACGGACAATAACTATGGCTACACCTTC
TRBD1 TRBJ1-2 TRBV28 . CASSFSDRDYGYTF TGTGCCAGCAGTTTCTCGGACAGGGATTATGGCTACACCTTC
. TRBJ1-5 TRBV6-5 . CASSYSWGLGQPQHF TGTGCCAGCAGTTACTCATGGGGGCTCGGTCAGCCCCAGCATTTT
TRBD1 TRBJ1-5 TRBV5-6 . CASSLEDRGNQPQHF TGTGCCAGCAGCTTGGAAGACAGGGGAAATCAGCCCCAGCATTTT
. TRBJ2-6 TRBV4-3 . CASSLTGSGANVLTF TGCGCCAGCAGCTTAACAGGGTCTGGGGCCAACGTCCTGACTTTC
TRBD1 TRBJ2-7 TRBV15 . CATSSPGTAIYEQYF TGTGCCACCAGCAGCCCCGGGACAGCGATCTACGAGCAGTACTTC
TRBD1 TRBJ2-7 TRBV7-2 . CASSLGFGQGYYEQYF TGTGCCAGCAGCTTAGGTTTCGGACAGGGGTACTACGAGCAGTACTTC
. TRBJ1-2 TRBV4-3 . CASSQVARTNYGYTF TGCGCCAGCAGCCAAGTGGCCCGAACTAACTATGGCTACACCTTC
. TRBJ1-2 TRBV5-4 few CASSTTVEPYTF TGTGCCAGCAGCACGACAGTGGAGCCCTACACCTTC
TRBD1 TRBJ1-3 TRBV11-2 . CASSLSGTGALTGNTIYF TGTGCCAGCAGCTTAAGTGGGACAGGCGCCCTTACTGGAAACACCATATATTTT
TRBD1 TRBJ2-5 TRBV5-1 once CASSIWTGGMETQYF TGCGCCAGCAGCATCTGGACAGGGGGCATGGAGACCCAGTACTTC
TRBD1 TRBJ2-1 TRBV5-4 . CASSSGQGMNEQFF TGTGCCAGCAGCTCGGGACAGGGAATGAATGAGCAGTTCTTC
TRBD2 TRBJ2-7 TRBV9 . CASSPRLAGTYEQYF TGTGCCAGCAGCCCCCGACTAGCGGGGACTTACGAGCAGTACTTC
TRBD1 TRBJ2-5 TRBV5-5 . CASSPRGQGARFETQYF TGTGCCAGCAGCCCGAGGGGACAGGGGGCACGTTTTGAGACCCAGTACTTC
. TRBJ2-1 TRBV7-2 . CASSLIGVNEQFF TGTGCCAGCAGCTTAATAGGGGTTAATGAGCAGTTCTTC
TRBD1 TRBJ1-6 TRBV18 . CASIPGQGSPLHF TGTGCCAGCATACCGGGACAGGGATCACCCCTCCACTTT
. TRBJ1-5 TRBV19 once CASIELPNSNQPQHF TGTGCCAGTATAGAGTTGCCGAATAGCAATCAGCCCCAGCATTTT
. TRBJ2-1 TRBV7-2 . CASSYLTSRKFF TGTGCCAGCAGCTACTTGACCTCTAGGAAGTTCTTC
TRBD1 TRBJ1-2 TRBV27 . CASSQGQGAGYTF TGTGCCAGCAGTCAGGGACAGGGGGCTGGCTACACCTTC
TRBD1 TRBJ2-7 TRBV18 . CASSPPARDRLREQYF TGTGCCAGCTCACCACCGGCTCGGGACAGGTTACGCGAGCAGTACTTC
TRBD1 TRBJ1-2 TRBV3-1/TRBV3-2 . CASTYTTGGGYGYTF TGTGCCAGCACCTATACGACAGGGGGCGGCTATGGCTACACCTTC
. TRBJ2-7 TRBV12-3/TRBV12-4 . CASRLASAEQYF TGTGCCAGCAGACTCGCTAGCGCCGAGCAGTACTTC
TRBD2 TRBJ2-7 TRBV2 few CARGRAGALREQYF TGTGCCAGGGGGCGAGCGGGAGCTTTGCGCGAGCAGTACTTC
. TRBJ2-3 TRBV7-9 . CASSRQSTDTQYF TGTGCCAGCAGCCGACAGTCCACAGATACGCAGTATTTT
. TRBJ1-5 TRBV7-2 . CASSLGQGDQPQHF TGTGCCAGCAGCTTAGGGCAGGGCGATCAGCCCCAGCATTTT
. TRBJ1-1 TRBV12-3/TRBV12-4 . CASLYSTEAFF TGTGCCAGTCTTTATAGCACTGAAGCTTTCTTT
. TRBJ2-5 TRBV28 . CASSSQDRYVGETQYF TGTGCCAGCAGTTCCCAGGATCGTTATGTTGGGGAGACCCAGTACTTC